The 21 T cell receptor beta chains listed next were all sequenced from one sample in a study of neurological immune-mediated disorders. The time point here: longitudinal time-point 1 (baseline). TCRdb redid the calling of the 5' RACE reads with MiXCR, one entry per CDR3 protein. This table has about 50,000 distinct CDR3 sequences, more than 8% appearing once. Sequencing was carried out using PBMCs. These receptors were taken from a woman between 40 and 55 years old in good health.

This clonotype was found many times. The chain links TRBV5-1 to TRBJ2-2; 12 bases agree with TRBD2. CDR1 is SGHRS, CDR2 YFSETQ, per germline. V lost 8 bases and J lost 1; bases outside the gene matches: 21. The CDR3 runs to 21 residues. CDR3 sequence (DNA): TGCGCCAGTTTACCGGGACATCCCCCCGTACTAGCGGGAGGGAACACCGGGGAGCTGTTTTTT. Protein sequence: CASLPGHPPVLAGGNTGELFF. Full variable domain (missing parts from reference TRBV5-1 and TRBJ2-2): KAGVTQTPRYLIKTRGQQVTLSCSPISGHRSVSWYQQTPGQGLQFLFEYFSETQRNKGNFPGRFSGRQFSNSRSEMNVSTLELGDSALYLCASLPGHPPVLAGGNTGELFFGEGSRLTVL.

The genes are TRBV19 and TRBJ2-2; 9 nucleotides agree with TRBD1. V trimming: 2 bases; J trimming: 3 bases; junction bases outside the gene matches: 4. The CDR3 runs 16 residues. Germline V lookup: CDR1 LNHDA, CDR2 SQIVND (reference sequence). The CDR3 DNA follows: TGTGCCAGTAGTATACGGACAGGGGTTGACACCGGGGAGCTGTTTTTT. Translated, it gives CASSIRTGVDTGELFF.

This clonotype showed up many times. The chain joins TRBV21-1 to TRBJ2-5; the table's D call TRBD2 went unverified against the DNA. TRBV21-1 is recorded as a pseudogene. There are 17 residues in the CDR3. CDR3 protein: CASSLPMIAETQETQYF. DNA for the CDR3: TGTGCCAGCAGCCTCCCGATGATAGCGGAAACCCAAGAGACCCAGTACTTC.

In this sample, this clonotype turned up many times. This rearrangement joins TRBV7-2 to TRBJ1-1; D unresolved. The V gene lost 1 base and the J gene lost 4 bases, with 7 bases spanning the gap. The CDR3 runs to 13 residues. The germline V gene has CDR1 SGHTA and CDR2 FQGNSA. The CDR3 is CASSLGVGTEAFF. The CDR3 DNA reads as TGTGCCAGCAGCTTAGGGGTAGGCACTGAAGCTTTCTTT. Drawing the rest from reference TRBV7-2 and TRBJ1-1, the complete variable domain is GAGVSQSPSNKVTEKGKDVELRCDPISGHTALYWYRQSLGQGLEFLIYFQGNSAPDKSGLPSDRFSAERTGGSVSTLTIQRTQQEDSAVYLCASSLGVGTEAFFGQGTRLTVV.

This chain uses TRBV29-1 with TRBJ1-1; 8 positions match TRBD1. The CDR3 is 13 amino acids. V was pared by 6 bases and J by 3 bases, with 6 bases of the junction left unmatched. Germline V gene sequence: CDR1 SQVTM, CDR2 ANQGSEA. The CDR3 coding sequence is TGCAGCGTGGGGAAGACAGGGGACACTGAAGCTTTCTTT. Its protein is CSVGKTGDTEAFF.

This clonotype was observed many times. The V and J genes are TRBV29-1 and TRBJ1-2; no reliable D call. Trimming removed 3 bases at V and 5 bases at J, with 10 bases between. Germline-derived CDR1 and CDR2 are SQVTM and ANQGSEA. This CDR3 is 12 amino acids long. CDR3 region: CSVDRPSYGYTF. As DNA, the CDR3 is TGCAGCGTTGACAGGCCTTCTTATGGCTACACCTTC.

This clonotype was found many times. The chain uses TRBV15 and TRBJ1-4; TRBD1 agrees at 9 bases. Trimming took 0 bases from V and 8 from J; bases not matched to a gene: 10. This CDR3 comprises 17 residues. CDR1 and CDR2 (germline): LNHNV, YYDKDF (reference sequence). The CDR3 nucleotides are TGTGCCACCAGCAGAGATGGGGGACAGGGCCACGAAGAAAAACTGTTTTTT. This translates into CATSRDGGQGHEEKLFF.

This clonotype was recorded at least ten times. This chain uses TRBV5-1 with TRBJ2-7, with a tentative D call TRBD2 (6 bases). The V end was cut by 0 bases, the J end by 3 bases, with 13 bases between. Looked up from germline, CDR1 is SGHRS and CDR2 is YFSETQ. The CDR3 is 15 amino acids. CDR3 sequence (DNA): TGCGCCAGCAGCTTGGCTACGGAGGGCCTCTACGAGCAGTACTTC. It is translated as CASSLATEGLYEQYF.

The table lists this clonotype with many counts. The chain combines TRBV4-3 with TRBJ2-5, with D perhaps given as TRBD1 or TRBD2 (5 bases each). The CDR3 has 15 amino acids. Per germline, CDR1 LGHNA and CDR2 YSLEER. V lost 4 bases to trimming and J lost 5 bases, with 17 bases between them. The chain's CDR3 is CASSRGALMGETQYF. The CDR3 DNA reads TGCGCCAGCAGCCGAGGGGCCTTAATGGGGGAGACCCAGTACTTC.

The chain joins TRBV7-2 to TRBJ2-2; D gene ambiguous. The CDR3 contains 12 residues. Germline values: CDR1 SGHTA, CDR2 FQGNSA. V dropped 8 bases and J dropped 7 bases, with 11 bases sitting between them. CDR3 region: CASFAGSGELFF. CDR3 DNA: TGTGCCAGCTTCGCCGGAAGCGGGGAGCTGTTTTTT.

This clonotype has a count of ten or more. The chain combines TRBV6-5 with TRBJ2-3; 7 bases match TRBD2. Germline V gene sequence: CDR1 MNHEY, CDR2 SVGAGI. V was pared by 6 bases and J by 2 bases, with 11 bases of the junction left unmatched. The CDR3 totals 16 residues. The CDR3 DNA follows: TGTGCCAGCAGCTATCTAAGCGGGGTTTCCACAGATACGCAGTATTTT. Translating it yields CASSYLSGVSTDTQYF.

This clonotype has ten or more counts. This chain connects TRBV7-2 to TRBJ1-2, with 10 bases matching TRBD1. CDR3 length: 16 amino acids. The V and J ends lost 4 bases and 5 bases, in that order; junction bases with no gene match: 10. The germline V gene encodes CDR1 SGHTA and CDR2 FQGNSA. CDR3: CASSSNLGTGAYGYTF. In DNA, the CDR3 is TGTGCCAGCAGCTCCAACCTTGGGACAGGGGCGTATGGCTACACCTTC.

This clonotype occurred many times. The chain links TRBV24-1 to TRBJ1-1; a possible D gene is TRBD1 (6 bases). V lost 10 bases, J lost 4 bases, and 15 bases lay in between. This CDR3 has 13 amino acids. Germline V gene sequence: CDR1 KGHDR, CDR2 SFDVKD. The CDR3 DNA reads as TGTGCCACGATGGGGGGCCGGGGCACTGAAGCTTTCTTT. It specifies CATMGGRGTEAFF.

This clonotype has at least ten counts. The chain recombines TRBV12-3 or TRBV12-4 with TRBJ2-2; unclear D gene. CDR3 length: 16 amino acids. V gave up 4 bases and J gave up 1 base, with 13 bases separating them. The CDR3 DNA reads as TGTGCCAGCAGTTCTGAGAACACCTTGAACACCGGGGAGCTGTTTTTT. Translated: CASSSENTLNTGELFF.

This clonotype was counted ten times or more. The chain links TRBV20-1 to TRBJ2-3, with 9 bases identical to TRBD2. Germline V gene lookup returns CDR1 DFQATT and CDR2 SNEGSKA (reference sequence). CDR3 length equals 15 residues. V lost 3 bases to trimming and J lost 4 bases; unmatched junction nucleotides: 8. The CDR3 protein is CSASLSGGIADTQYF. Written as DNA, the CDR3 is TGCAGTGCTAGTCTCAGCGGGGGGATCGCAGATACGCAGTATTTT.

This clonotype was found many times. The rearrangement uses TRBV20-1 and TRBJ2-7; possibly TRBD1 for D (6 bases). The CDR3 covers 14 residues. Germline assignment: CDR1 DFQATT and CDR2 SNEGSKA (reference sequence). Trimming removed 5 bases from V and 4 bases from J, with 18 bases in between. CDR3 nucleotide sequence: TGCAGTGCTCGTCAGACAGGAGGTGTGTACGAGCAGTACTTC. Its translation: CSARQTGGVYEQYF.

This clonotype occurred many times. This sequence joins TRBV6-2 or TRBV6-3 and TRBJ2-4; D is unclear. CDR3 length: 18 amino acids. Germline V lookup: CDR1 MNHEY, CDR2 SVGEGT. V lost 5 bases to trimming and J lost 0 bases, with 20 bases between them. The CDR3 coding sequence is TGTGCCAGCAGTCCCCCCGGCAGGCAACGTCTAGCCAAAAACATTCAGTACTTC. Protein product: CASSPPGRQRLAKNIQYF.

This clonotype came up many times. The rearrangement joins TRBV5-1 to TRBJ1-2; 7 bases fit TRBD1. V was pared by 4 bases and J by 3 bases, with 3 bases of the junction left unmatched. CDR3 length: 13 amino acids. CDR1 and CDR2 (germline): SGHRS, YFSETQ. The CDR3 loop is CASSEQGYYGYTF. The DNA of the CDR3 is TGCGCCAGCAGCGAACAGGGGTACTATGGCTACACCTTC.

There are many counts of this clonotype. The J gene is TRBJ2-7, the V gene TRBV7-8, with TRBD1 identical over 8 bases. V dropped 4 bases and J dropped 9; count of bases not matched to a gene: 14. The germline CDR1 and CDR2 sequences are SGHVS and FQNEAQ. The CDR3 has 15 amino acids. Written as DNA, the CDR3 is TGTGCCAGCAGCTCCGTGACAGGGGCGGGTACGGGGCAGTACTTC. Its protein is CASSSVTGAGTGQYF.

This clonotype was counted at least ten times. The chain recombines TRBV3-1 with TRBJ2-7; D call uncertain. The CDR3 sequence is 12 residues long. V was clipped by 3 bases and J by 0 bases, with 3 bases between them. Germline-derived CDR1 and CDR2 are LGHDT and YNNKEL (reference sequence). Written as DNA, the CDR3 is TGTGCCAGCAGCCAGAGCTCCTACGAGCAGTACTTC. It codes for CASSQSSYEQYF.

This clonotype was found many times. The CDR3 reads CASSYERSSYEQYF. The CDR3, as DNA: TGTGCCAGCAGTTACGAGCGCAGTTCCTACGAGCAGTACTTC. The chain has TRBV6-2 or TRBV6-3 and TRBJ2-7; D remains unclear. Trimming pared 2 bases from V and 1 base from J, leaving 9 bases between. Germline V gene data show CDR1 as MNHEY and CDR2 as SVGEGT. The CDR3 extends over 14 amino acids.